This T cell receptor beta chain was sequenced during a study of blood T cells in healthy people across ages. The wider study: Roughly one uniquely barcoded beta molecule per two T cells was captured.

The CDR3 has 12 residues. Germline V gene sequence: CDR1 SNHLY, CDR2 FYNNEI. The V end lost 8 bases, the J end lost 9 bases, and 13 bases lay between the germline ends. Primers used in a second PCR of about 6 to 12 cycles were a sample-barcoded 5' primer and a J-beta primer mix. TCRdb re-called the 5' RACE reads with MiXCR, one entry per CDR3 protein. Among about 1,000,000 distinct CDR3 sequences listed, more than 35% were seen once. Donors gave roughly 10 milliliters of peripheral blood apiece. This TCR derives from a woman aged 60 to 75 in good health. The chain has TRBV2 and TRBJ1-4, with a weak D call TRBD1 (5 bases). Sequencing was performed on blood. CDR3: CASVGPRQKLFF. CDR3 DNA sequence: TGTGCCAGCGTGGGACCCCGGCAAAAACTGTTTTTT.